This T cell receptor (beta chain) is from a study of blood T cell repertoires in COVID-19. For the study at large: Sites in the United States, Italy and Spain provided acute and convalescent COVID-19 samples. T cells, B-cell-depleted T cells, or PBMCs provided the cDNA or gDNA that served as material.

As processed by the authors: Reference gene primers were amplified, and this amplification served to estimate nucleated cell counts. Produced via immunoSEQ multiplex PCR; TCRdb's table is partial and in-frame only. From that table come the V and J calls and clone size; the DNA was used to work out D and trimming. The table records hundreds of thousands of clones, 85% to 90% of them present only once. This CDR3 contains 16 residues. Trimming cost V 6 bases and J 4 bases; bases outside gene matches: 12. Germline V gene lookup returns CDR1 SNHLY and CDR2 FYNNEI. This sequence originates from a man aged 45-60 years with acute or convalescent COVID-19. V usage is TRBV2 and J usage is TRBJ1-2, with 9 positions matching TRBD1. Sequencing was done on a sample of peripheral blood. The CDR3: CASRATGGMESYGYTF. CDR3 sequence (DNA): TGTGCCAGCAGGGCCACAGGGGGCATGGAAAGCTATGGCTACACCTTC.